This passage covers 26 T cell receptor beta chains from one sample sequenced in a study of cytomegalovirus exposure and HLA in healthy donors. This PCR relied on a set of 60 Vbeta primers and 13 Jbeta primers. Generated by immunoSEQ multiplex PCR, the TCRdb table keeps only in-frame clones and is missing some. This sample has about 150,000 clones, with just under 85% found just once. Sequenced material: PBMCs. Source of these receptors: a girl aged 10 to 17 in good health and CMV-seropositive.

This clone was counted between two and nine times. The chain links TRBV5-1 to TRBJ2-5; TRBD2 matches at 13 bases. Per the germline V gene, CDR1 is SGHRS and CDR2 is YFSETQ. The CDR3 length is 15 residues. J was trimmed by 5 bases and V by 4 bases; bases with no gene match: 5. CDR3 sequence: CASSGGLAGVETQYF. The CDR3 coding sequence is TGCGCCAGCAGCGGTGGACTAGCGGGGGTGGAGACCCAGTACTTC.

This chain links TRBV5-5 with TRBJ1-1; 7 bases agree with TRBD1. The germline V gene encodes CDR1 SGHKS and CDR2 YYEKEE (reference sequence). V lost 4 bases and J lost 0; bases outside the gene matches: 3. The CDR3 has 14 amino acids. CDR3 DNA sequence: TGTGCCAGCAGCAGGGGACAGATGAACACTGAAGCTTTCTTT. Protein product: CASSRGQMNTEAFF.

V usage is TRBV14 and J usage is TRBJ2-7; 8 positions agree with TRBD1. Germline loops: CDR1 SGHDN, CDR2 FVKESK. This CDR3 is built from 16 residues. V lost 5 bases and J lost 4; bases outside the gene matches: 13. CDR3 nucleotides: TGTGCCAGCAGCAAGCCCGGGACAGGTCCAACATACGAGCAGTACTTC. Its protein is CASSKPGTGPTYEQYF.

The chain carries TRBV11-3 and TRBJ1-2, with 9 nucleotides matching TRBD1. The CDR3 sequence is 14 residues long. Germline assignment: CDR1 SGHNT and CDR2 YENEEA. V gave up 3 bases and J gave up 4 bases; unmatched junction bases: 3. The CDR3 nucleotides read TGTGCCAGCAGCTTTACGGGACAGGGCTATGGCTACACCTTC. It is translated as CASSFTGQGYGYTF.

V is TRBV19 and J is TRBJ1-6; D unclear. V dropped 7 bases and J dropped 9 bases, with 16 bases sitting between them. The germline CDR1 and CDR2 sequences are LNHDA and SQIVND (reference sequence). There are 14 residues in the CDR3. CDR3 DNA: TGTGCCAGTACCGGAGCGGATTCCACTTCACCCCTCCACTTT. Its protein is CASTGADSTSPLHF.

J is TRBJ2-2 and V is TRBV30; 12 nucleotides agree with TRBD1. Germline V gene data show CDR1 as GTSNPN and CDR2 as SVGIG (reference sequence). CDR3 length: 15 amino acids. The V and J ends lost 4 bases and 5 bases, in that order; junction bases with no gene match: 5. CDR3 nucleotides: TGTGCCTGGATGGGACAGGGGGCGGGTACCGGGGAGCTGTTTTTT. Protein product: CAWMGQGAGTGELFF.

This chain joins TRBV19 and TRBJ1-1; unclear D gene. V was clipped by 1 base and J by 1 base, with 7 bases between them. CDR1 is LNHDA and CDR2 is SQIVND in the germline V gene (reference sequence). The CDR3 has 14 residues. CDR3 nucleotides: TGTGCCAGTAGTATAGGACAATGGAACACTGAAGCTTTCTTT. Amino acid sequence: CASSIGQWNTEAFF.

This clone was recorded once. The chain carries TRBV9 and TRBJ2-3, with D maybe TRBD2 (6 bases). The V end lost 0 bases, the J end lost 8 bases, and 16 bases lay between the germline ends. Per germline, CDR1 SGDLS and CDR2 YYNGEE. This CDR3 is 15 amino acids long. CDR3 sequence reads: CASSVGSGPTTTQYF. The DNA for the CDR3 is TGTGCCAGCAGCGTAGGCAGCGGGCCTACAACTACGCAGTATTTT.

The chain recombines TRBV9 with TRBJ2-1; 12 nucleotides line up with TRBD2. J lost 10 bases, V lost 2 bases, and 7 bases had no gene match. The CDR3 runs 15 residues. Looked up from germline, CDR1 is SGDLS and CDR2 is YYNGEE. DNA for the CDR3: TGTGCCAGCAGCGTTGCTAGCGGGGGGGTACCGGAGCAGTTCTTC. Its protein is CASSVASGGVPEQFF.

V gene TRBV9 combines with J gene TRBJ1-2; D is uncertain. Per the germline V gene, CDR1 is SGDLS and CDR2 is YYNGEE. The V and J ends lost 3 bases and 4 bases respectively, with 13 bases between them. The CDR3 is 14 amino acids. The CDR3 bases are TGTGCCAGCAGCGGGGCGTCCTCCATCTATGGCTACACCTTC. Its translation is CASSGASSIYGYTF. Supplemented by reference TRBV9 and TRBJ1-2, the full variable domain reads DSGVTQTPKHLITATGQRVTLRCSPRSGDLSVYWYQQSLDQGLQFLIQYYNGEERAKGNILERFSAQQFPDLHSELNLSSLELGDSALYFCASSGASSIYGYTFGSGTRLTVV.

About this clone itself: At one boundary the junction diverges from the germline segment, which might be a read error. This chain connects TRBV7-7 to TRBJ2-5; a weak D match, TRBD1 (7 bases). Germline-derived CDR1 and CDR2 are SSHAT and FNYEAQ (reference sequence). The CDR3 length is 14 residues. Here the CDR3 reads CASSSDRRDETQYF. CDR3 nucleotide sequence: TGTGCTAGCAGCTCGGACAGGCGGGATGAGACCCAGTACTTC.

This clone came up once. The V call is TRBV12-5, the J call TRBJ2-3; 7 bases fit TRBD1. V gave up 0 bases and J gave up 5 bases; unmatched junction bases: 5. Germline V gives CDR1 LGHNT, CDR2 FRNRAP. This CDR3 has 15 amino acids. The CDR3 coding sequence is TGTGCTAGTGGTTTGGTGAAGGGGGCACAAGATACGCAGTATTTT. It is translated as CASGLVKGAQDTQYF.

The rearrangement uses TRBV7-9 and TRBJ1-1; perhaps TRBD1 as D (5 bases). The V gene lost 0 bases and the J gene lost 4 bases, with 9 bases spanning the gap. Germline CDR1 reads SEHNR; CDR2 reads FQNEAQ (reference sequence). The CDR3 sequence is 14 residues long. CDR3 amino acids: CASSLAPGGTEAFF. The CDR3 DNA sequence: TGTGCCAGCAGCTTAGCCCCCGGGGGCACTGAAGCTTTCTTT.

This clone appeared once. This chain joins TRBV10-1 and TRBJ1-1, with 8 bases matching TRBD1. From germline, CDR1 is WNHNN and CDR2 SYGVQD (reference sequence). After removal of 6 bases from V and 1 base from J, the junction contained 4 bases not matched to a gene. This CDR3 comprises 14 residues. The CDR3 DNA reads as TGCGCCAGCAGATCAGGGGGCGCGAACACTGAAGCTTTCTTT. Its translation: CASRSGGANTEAFF.

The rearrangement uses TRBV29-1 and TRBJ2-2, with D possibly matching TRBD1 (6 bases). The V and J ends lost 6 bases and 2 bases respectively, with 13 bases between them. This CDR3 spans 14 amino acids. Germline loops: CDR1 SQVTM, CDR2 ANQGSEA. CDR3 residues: CSVAGTTNTGELFF. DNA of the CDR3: TGCAGCGTCGCCGGGACAACAAACACCGGGGAGCTGTTTTTT.

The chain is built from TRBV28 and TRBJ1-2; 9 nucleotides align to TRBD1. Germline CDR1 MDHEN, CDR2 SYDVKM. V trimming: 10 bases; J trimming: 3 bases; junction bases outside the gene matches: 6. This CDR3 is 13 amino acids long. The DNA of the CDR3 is TGTGCCATTTACAGGGGGCGCGACTATGGCTACACCTTC. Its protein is CAIYRGRDYGYTF.

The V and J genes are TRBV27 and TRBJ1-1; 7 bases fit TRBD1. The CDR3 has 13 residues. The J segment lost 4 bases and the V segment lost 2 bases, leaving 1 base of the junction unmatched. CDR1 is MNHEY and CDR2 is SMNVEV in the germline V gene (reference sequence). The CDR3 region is CASSLAGGTEAFF. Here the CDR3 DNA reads TGTGCCAGCAGTTTAGCAGGGGGCACTGAAGCTTTCTTT.

CDR3 sequence: CASSLLPGVDGYTF. In nucleotides, the CDR3 is TGTGCCAGCAGTTTATTGCCAGGGGTCGATGGCTACACCTTC. The chain is built from TRBV28 and TRBJ1-2, with D possibly matching TRBD1 (6 bases). The CDR3 covers 14 residues. The germline gives CDR1 MDHEN, CDR2 SYDVKM. The V end was cut by 1 base, the J end by 6 bases, with 12 bases between.

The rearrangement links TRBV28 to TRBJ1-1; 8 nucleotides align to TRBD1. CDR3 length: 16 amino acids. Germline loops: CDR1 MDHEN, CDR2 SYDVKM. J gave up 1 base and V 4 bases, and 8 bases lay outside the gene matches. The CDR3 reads CASSSRQGLRNTEAFF. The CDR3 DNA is TGTGCCAGCAGTTCCAGACAGGGGTTGCGGAACACTGAAGCTTTCTTT.

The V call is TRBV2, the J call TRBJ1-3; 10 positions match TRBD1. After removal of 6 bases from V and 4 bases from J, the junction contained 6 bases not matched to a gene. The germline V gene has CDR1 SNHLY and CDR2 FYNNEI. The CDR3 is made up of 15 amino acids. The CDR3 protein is CASSVSTGGGNTIYF. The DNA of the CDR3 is TGTGCCAGCAGCGTTTCGACAGGGGGCGGAAACACCATATATTTT.

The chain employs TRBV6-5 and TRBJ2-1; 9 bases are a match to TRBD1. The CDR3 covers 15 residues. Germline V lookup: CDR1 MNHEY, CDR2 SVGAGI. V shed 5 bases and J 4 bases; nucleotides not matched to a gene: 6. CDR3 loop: CASSTDRGKYNEQFF. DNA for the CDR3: TGTGCCAGCAGTACAGACAGGGGGAAGTACAATGAGCAGTTCTTC.

CDR3 bases: TGCGCCAGCAGCTTGGATAGCGGGGGGGGCAATGAGCAGTTCTTC. Protein product: CASSLDSGGGNEQFF. The chain recombines TRBV5-1 with TRBJ2-1; 11 bases line up with TRBD2. The CDR3 is 15 amino acids. The V gene's germline CDR1 is SGHRS and CDR2 YFSETQ. J was trimmed by 6 bases and V by 0 bases; bases with no gene match: 2.

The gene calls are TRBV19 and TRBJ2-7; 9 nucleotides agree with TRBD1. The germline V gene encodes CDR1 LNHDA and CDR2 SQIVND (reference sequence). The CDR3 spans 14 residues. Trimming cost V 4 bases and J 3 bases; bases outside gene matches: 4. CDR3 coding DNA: TGTGCCAGTAGTACCTCGACAGGGGGCTACGAGCAGTACTTC. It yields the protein CASSTSTGGYEQYF. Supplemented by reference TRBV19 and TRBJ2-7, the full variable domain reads DGGITQSPKYLFRKEGQNVTLSCEQNLNHDAMYWYRQDPGQGLRLIYYSQIVNDFQKGDIAEGYSVSREKKESFPLTVTSAQKNPTAFYLCASSTSTGGYEQYFGPGTRLTVT.

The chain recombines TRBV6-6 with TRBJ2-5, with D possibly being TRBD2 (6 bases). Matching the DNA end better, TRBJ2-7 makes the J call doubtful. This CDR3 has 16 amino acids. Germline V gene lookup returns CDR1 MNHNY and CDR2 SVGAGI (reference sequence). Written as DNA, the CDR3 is TGTGCCAGCTCCTCTCCAGGGACGGAGGGGTCCTACGAGCAGTACTTC. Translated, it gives CASSSPGTEGSYEQYF.

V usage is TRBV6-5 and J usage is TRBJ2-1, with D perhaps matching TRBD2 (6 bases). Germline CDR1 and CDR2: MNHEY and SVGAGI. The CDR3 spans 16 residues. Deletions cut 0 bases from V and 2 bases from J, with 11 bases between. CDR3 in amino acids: CASSYSREEPYNEQFF. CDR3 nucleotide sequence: TGTGCCAGCAGTTACTCGAGGGAGGAGCCCTACAATGAGCAGTTCTTC.

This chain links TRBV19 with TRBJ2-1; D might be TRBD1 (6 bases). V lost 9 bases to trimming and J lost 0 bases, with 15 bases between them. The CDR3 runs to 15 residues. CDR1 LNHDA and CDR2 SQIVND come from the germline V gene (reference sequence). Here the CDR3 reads CASGTTLSSYNEQFF. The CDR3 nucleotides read TGTGCCAGCGGGACAACGCTGAGCTCCTACAATGAGCAGTTCTTC.